The 5 T cell receptor beta chains below come from one sample, sequenced in a study of CD8+ T cells in alopecia areata. Treatment given: oral pan-JAK inhibitor, 5-10 mg twice daily. cDNA serving as the sequencing template came from extracted, reverse transcribed RNA. TCRdb's table, derived via immunoSEQ multiplex PCR, lists solely in-frame clones and lacks some. This sample carries about 110,000 clones, roughly 84% of them seen once, and the ten largest clones take around a quarter. The specimen was CD8+ T cells sorted from blood, collected at week 24, from a patient treated with tofacitinib. These receptor sequences come from a human donor with alopecia areata.

V usage is TRBV19 and J usage is TRBJ1-2; no reliable D call. The CDR3 is 12 residues long. Germline V lookup: CDR1 LNHDA, CDR2 SQIVND (reference sequence). V was shortened by 10 bases and J by 2 bases, with 11 bases between the two germline ends. CDR3 sequence reads: CATLTENYGYTF. CDR3 DNA: TGTGCCACCCTGACTGAGAACTATGGCTACACCTTC.

CDR3 DNA: TGTGCCATCAGTGAATTCGACAGGGGAGAGGCAGATACGCAGTATTTT. It translates to CAISEFDRGEADTQYF. V and J are TRBV10-3 and TRBJ2-3; 8 nucleotides align to TRBD1. From germline, CDR1 is ENHRY and CDR2 SYGVKD. Unmatched junction bases numbered 9, after V lost 3 bases and J lost 4 bases. This CDR3 spans 16 amino acids.

J is TRBJ2-7 and V is TRBV6-4; D may be TRBD2 (5 bases). Deletions cut 7 bases from V and 7 bases from J, with 23 bases between. The CDR3 length is 15 residues. CDR1 is MRHNA, CDR2 SNTAGT, per germline. The CDR3: CASTRGWVLRGEQYF. The CDR3 nucleotides read TGTGCCAGCACCCGGGGTTGGGTACTAAGAGGGGAGCAGTACTTC.

CDR3 nucleotides: TGTGCCAGCAGTTTATCCCCGGACACTGAAGCTTTCTTT. This gives the protein CASSLSPDTEAFF. The rearrangement links TRBV27 to TRBJ1-1, with unresolved D. V lost 0 bases and J lost 3, with 5 bases in between. This CDR3 has 13 amino acids. Germline-derived CDR1 and CDR2 are MNHEY and SMNVEV (reference sequence).

This chain links TRBV19 with TRBJ1-5; 7 nucleotides agree with TRBD1. The V gene end was trimmed by 2 bases and the J gene end by 5 bases; junction bases not matched to a gene: 6. Germline V gives CDR1 LNHDA, CDR2 SQIVND (reference sequence). The CDR3 covers 15 residues. The chain's CDR3 is CASSIRDRRDQPQHF. The CDR3 coding sequence is TGTGCCAGTAGTATAAGGGACAGAAGGGATCAGCCCCAGCATTTT.